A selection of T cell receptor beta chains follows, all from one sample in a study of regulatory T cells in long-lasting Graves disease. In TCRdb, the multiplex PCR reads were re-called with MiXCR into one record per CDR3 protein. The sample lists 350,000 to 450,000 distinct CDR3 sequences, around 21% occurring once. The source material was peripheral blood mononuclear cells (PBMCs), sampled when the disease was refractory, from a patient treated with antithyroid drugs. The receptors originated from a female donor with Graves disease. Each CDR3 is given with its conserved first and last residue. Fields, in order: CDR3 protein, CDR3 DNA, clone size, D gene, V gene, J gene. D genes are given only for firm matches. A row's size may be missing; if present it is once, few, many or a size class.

CASSPAGVFDEQYF	TGTGCCAGCAGCCCAGCGGGAGTTTTCGACGAGCAGTACTTC	many	TRBD2	TRBV28	TRBJ2-7
CASSPRAGPYYEQYF	TGTGCCAGCAGCCCGCGAGCGGGACCCTACTACGAGCAGTACTTC	few	TRBD2	TRBV7-2	TRBJ2-7
CSVTDSYEQYF	TGCAGCGTAACGGACAGCTACGAGCAGTACTTC	few	-	TRBV29-1	TRBJ2-7
CASSGWGGQNTEAFF	TGTGCCAGCAGTGGGTGGGGGGGGCAGAACACTGAAGCTTTCTTT	many	-	TRBV6-2/TRBV6-3	TRBJ1-1
CASSFDELKGAFF	TGTGCCAGCAGTTTTGACGAATTGAAGGGAGCTTTCTTT	many	-	TRBV12-3/TRBV12-4	TRBJ1-1
CSVDPMGQGSDTIYF	TGCAGCGTTGATCCTATGGGACAGGGGTCGGACACCATATATTTT	-	TRBD1	TRBV29-1	TRBJ1-3
CASSSFPPAEQYF	TGTGCCAGCAGTTCGTTCCCACCCGCCGAGCAGTACTTC	-	-	TRBV6-2/TRBV6-3	TRBJ2-7
CASSPLYF	TGTGCCAGCAGCCCATTGTACTTC	-	-	TRBV7-9	TRBJ2-5
CASSPSTWEFYGYTF	TGTGCCAGCAGCCCCAGTACTTGGGAGTTCTATGGCTACACCTTC	few	-	TRBV7-2	TRBJ1-2
CASSDITGAAGNTIYF	TGTGCCAGCAGCGATATAACAGGGGCAGCCGGAAACACCATATATTTT	-	TRBD1	TRBV6-1	TRBJ1-3
CASSPRQGGPYEQYF	TGTGCCAGCTCACCAAGACAGGGTGGCCCCTACGAGCAGTACTTC	few	TRBD1	TRBV18	TRBJ2-7
CASSYGDEQFF	TGTGCCAGCAGTTATGGTGATGAGCAGTTCTTC	few	-	TRBV6-2/TRBV6-3	TRBJ2-1
CASSPGLAGELFF	TGTGCCAGCAGCCCGGGACTAGCCGGGGAGCTGTTTTTT	many	TRBD2	TRBV7-3	TRBJ2-2
CASSSATSSGRALYEQYF	TGTGCCAGCAGTTCCGCAACCTCGAGCGGGAGGGCCCTCTACGAGCAGTACTTC	many	TRBD2	TRBV6-5	TRBJ2-7
CASSVTAGVGELFF	TGCGCCAGCAGTGTCACTGCGGGAGTGGGGGAGCTGTTTTTT	-	TRBD2	TRBV10-2	TRBJ2-2
CASRSQGSGANVLTF	TGTGCCAGCAGATCACAGGGTTCTGGGGCCAACGTCCTGACTTTC	many	-	TRBV28	TRBJ2-6
CASSFFRPGQGAGTIYF	TGTGCCAGCAGTTTTTTTAGACCGGGACAGGGGGCAGGGACCATATATTTT	few	TRBD1	TRBV27	TRBJ1-3
CASTAKGPYEQYF	TGTGCCAGCACCGCGAAGGGACCCTACGAGCAGTACTTC	many	-	TRBV2	TRBJ2-7
CASSRDSTEAFF	TGTGCCAGCAGCCGGGACAGCACTGAAGCTTTCTTT	many	TRBD1	TRBV12-3/TRBV12-4	TRBJ1-1
CASSIVPDDRSPLHF	TGTGCCAGTAGTATAGTTCCGGACGATCGTTCACCCCTCCACTTT	-	-	TRBV19	TRBJ1-6
CSADPLATNEKLFF	TGCAGTGCTGACCCTTTGGCAACTAATGAAAAACTGTTTTTT	-	-	TRBV20-1	TRBJ1-4
CASSTGTSQVSYEQYF	TGTGCCAGTAGCACCGGGACTAGTCAAGTCTCCTACGAGCAGTACTTC	few	TRBD2	TRBV19	TRBJ2-7
CASSHTGGLAKNIQYF	TGTGCCAGCAGCCATACGGGGGGGCTAGCCAAAAACATTCAGTACTTC	many	TRBD2	TRBV28	TRBJ2-4
CASSLNRALLDGYTF	TGTGCCAGTAGTTTAAACAGGGCACTTCTGGATGGCTACACCTTC	-	-	TRBV19	TRBJ1-2
CAWNPSRTRFTGELFF	TGTGCCTGGAACCCATCCAGGACTCGGTTCACCGGGGAGCTGTTTTTT	few	-	TRBV30	TRBJ2-2
CASTPSDGNYGYTF	TGTGCCAGCACCCCCTCCGATGGGAACTATGGCTACACCTTC	-	-	TRBV9	TRBJ1-2
CASSLVGSGKGYTF	TGTGCCAGCAGCTTAGTAGGTTCGGGGAAGGGCTACACCTTC	few	-	TRBV7-9	TRBJ1-2
CASSTPTRGLAWETQYF	TGTGCCAGTAGTACTCCCACGCGGGGACTAGCGTGGGAGACCCAGTACTTC	-	TRBD2	TRBV19	TRBJ2-5
CSVNRVTDEQYF	TGCAGTGTAAACAGGGTTACGGACGAGCAGTACTTC	-	-	TRBV20-1	TRBJ2-7
CASSLTSGSYNEQFF	TGTGCCAGCAGTTTGACTAGCGGGAGCTACAATGAGCAGTTCTTC	many	TRBD2	TRBV28	TRBJ2-1
CAWSVRRGREQYF	TGTGCCTGGAGTGTACGCAGGGGTCGAGAGCAGTACTTC	many	-	TRBV30	TRBJ2-7
CASSSGTLPYEQYF	TGTGCCAGCAGTAGCGGGACTCTCCCCTACGAGCAGTACTTC	few	TRBD2	TRBV27	TRBJ2-7
CASSPLTTGELFF	TGTGCCAGCAGCCCCCTTACCACCGGGGAGCTGTTTTTT	few	-	TRBV6-1	TRBJ2-2
CASSRGGGEYEQYF	TGTGCCAGCAGCCGCGGAGGGGGGGAATACGAGCAGTACTTC	few	-	TRBV7-3	TRBJ2-7
CASSDARANSNIQYF	TGCGCCAGCAGTGATGCTAGGGCCAACTCAAACATTCAGTACTTC	few	-	TRBV10-2	TRBJ2-4
CASTRGDQPQHF	TGTGCCAGCACCCGGGGGGACCAGCCCCAGCATTTT	many	-	TRBV2	TRBJ1-5
CATSRDWSFSYEQYF	TGTGCCACCAGCAGAGATTGGAGTTTCTCCTACGAGCAGTACTTC	once	-	TRBV15	TRBJ2-7
CSAPGESGANVLTF	TGCAGTGCTCCCGGGGAGTCTGGGGCCAACGTCCTGACTTTC	-	-	TRBV20-1	TRBJ2-6
CASSQDSAHIQYF	TGTGCCAGCAGCCAAGATTCCGCACACATTCAGTACTTC	few	-	TRBV3-1	TRBJ2-4
CAWSDKYEQYF	TGTGCCTGGAGTGACAAGTACGAGCAGTACTTC	many	-	TRBV30	TRBJ2-7
CASSPFSGTDTQYF	TGTGCCAGCAGCCCCTTTTCAGGCACAGATACGCAGTATTTT	-	-	TRBV7-2	TRBJ2-3
CASSLMSSHQETQYF	TGTGCCAGCAGCTTAATGTCCAGCCACCAAGAGACCCAGTACTTC	few	-	TRBV7-6	TRBJ2-5
CASSLPWDNTGELFF	TGCGCCAGCAGCTTGCCCTGGGATAACACCGGGGAGCTGTTTTTT	-	-	TRBV5-1	TRBJ2-2